This note documents a single T cell receptor (beta chain) sequence. The antigen remains undetermined. The CDR3 extends over 17 amino acids. V lost 5 bases and J 4 bases, leaving 21 bases between the germline ends. Germline CDR1 is SEHNR and CDR2 is FQNEAQ (reference sequence). This sample's TCRbeta library carried unique molecular identifier barcodes. TCRdb re-analysed the PCR reads in MiXCR, keeping a single row per CDR3 protein. The repertoire holds around 450,000 distinct CDR3 sequences, with around 15% as singletons. The source of the sample is a study of T-cell reconstitution after alpha-beta-depleted transplantation in children. Study-level findings and limits: Several hundred graft clones that had expanded were reportedly the source of alpha-beta T cells about two months after transplant. A year post-transplant, T-cell counts and diversity derived mostly from newly produced T cells. In some patients, recipient T cells and intrathymic progenitors surviving conditioning explained high day-60 diversity.

Sequences were derived from PBMCs, mostly from graft donor cells, sampled 360 days after TCRalphabeta/CD19-depleted stem cell transplant. This chain connects TRBV7-9 to TRBJ2-4, with D perhaps given as TRBD1 or TRBD2 (5 bases each). The sequence derives from a boy in the first two years of life who had a stem cell transplant for Wiskott-Aldrich syndrome, so the T cells may come from the graft donor. This CDR3 reads CASSPRPPGALKNIQYF. CDR3 coding DNA: TGTGCCAGCAGCCCTAGGCCCCCCGGGGCCTTAAAAAACATTCAGTACTTC.